This TCR beta chain is from a study of control samples from healthy donors and cancer patients. The germline V and J ends were trimmed by 4 bases and 4 bases, with 15 bases remaining between them. Germline V gives CDR1 MNHEY, CDR2 SVGAGI. This CDR3 is built from 15 residues. The repertoire was sequenced with immunoSEQ multiplex PCR; TCRdb's copy has only in-frame clones and lacks some. The sample shows approximately 180,000 clones, around 90% of them seen only once. The rearrangement joins TRBV6-5 to TRBJ2-3; D could derive from TRBD1 or TRBD2 (5 bases each). The sequence derives from a woman aged 40 to 50 in good health. Material: blood. In DNA form, the CDR3 reads TGTGCCAGCAGTTCCAGTGTCGGGGACGCAGATACGCAGTATTTT. Translation: CASSSSVGDADTQYF.